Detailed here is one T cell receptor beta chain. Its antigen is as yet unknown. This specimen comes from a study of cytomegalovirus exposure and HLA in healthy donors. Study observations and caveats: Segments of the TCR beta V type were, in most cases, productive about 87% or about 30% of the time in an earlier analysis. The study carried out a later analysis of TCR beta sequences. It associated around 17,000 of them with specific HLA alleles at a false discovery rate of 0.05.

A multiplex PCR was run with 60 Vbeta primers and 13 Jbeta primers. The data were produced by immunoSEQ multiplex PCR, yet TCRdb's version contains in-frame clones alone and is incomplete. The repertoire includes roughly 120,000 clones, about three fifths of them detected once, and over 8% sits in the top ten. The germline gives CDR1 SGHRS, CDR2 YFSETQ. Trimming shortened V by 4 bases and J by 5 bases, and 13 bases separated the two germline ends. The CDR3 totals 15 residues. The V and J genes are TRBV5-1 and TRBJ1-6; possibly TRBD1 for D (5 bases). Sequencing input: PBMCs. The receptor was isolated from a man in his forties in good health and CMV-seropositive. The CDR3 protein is CASSPGLRDNSPLHF. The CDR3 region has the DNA TGCGCCAGCAGCCCGGGACTGAGGGATAATTCACCCCTCCACTTT.